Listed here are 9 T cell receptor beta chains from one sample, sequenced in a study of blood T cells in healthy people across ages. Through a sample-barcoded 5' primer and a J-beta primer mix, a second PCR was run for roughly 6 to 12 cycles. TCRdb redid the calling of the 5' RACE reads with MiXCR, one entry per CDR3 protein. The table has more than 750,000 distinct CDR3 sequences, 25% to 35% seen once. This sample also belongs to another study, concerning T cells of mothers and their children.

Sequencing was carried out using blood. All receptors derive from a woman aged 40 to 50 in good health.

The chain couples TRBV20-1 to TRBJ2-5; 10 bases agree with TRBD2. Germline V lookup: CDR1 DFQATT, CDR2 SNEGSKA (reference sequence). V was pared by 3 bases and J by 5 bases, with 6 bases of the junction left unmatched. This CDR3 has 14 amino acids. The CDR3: CSASQRGGRETQYF. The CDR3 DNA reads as TGCAGTGCTAGCCAGCGGGGGGGCCGTGAGACCCAGTACTTC.

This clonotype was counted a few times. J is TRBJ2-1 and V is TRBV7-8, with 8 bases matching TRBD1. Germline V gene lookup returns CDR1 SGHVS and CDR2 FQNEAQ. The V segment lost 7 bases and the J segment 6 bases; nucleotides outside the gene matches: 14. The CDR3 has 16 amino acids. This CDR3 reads CASIPRRTGKVNEQFF. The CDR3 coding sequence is TGTGCCAGCATTCCCCGCAGGACAGGGAAAGTCAATGAGCAGTTCTTC.

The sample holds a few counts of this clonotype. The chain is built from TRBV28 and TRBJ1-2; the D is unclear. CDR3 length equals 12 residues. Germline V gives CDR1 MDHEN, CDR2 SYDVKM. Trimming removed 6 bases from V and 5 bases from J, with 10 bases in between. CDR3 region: CASRLQDYGYTF. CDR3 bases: TGTGCCAGCAGACTCCAGGATTATGGCTACACCTTC.

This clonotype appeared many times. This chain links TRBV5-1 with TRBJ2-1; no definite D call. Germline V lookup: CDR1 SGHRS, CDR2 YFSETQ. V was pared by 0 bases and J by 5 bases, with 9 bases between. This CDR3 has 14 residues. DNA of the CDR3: TGCGCCAGCAGCTTGGCCTATCCAAACAATGAGCAGTTCTTC. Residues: CASSLAYPNNEQFF.

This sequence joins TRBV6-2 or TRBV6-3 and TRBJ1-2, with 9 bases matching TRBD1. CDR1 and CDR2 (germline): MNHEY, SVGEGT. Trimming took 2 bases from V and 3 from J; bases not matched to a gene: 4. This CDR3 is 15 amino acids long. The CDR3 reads CASSYRGDRDYGYTF. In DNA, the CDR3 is TGTGCCAGCAGTTACCGAGGGGACAGGGACTATGGCTACACCTTC.

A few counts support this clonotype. The CDR3 nucleotides are TGTGCCAGCAGGTTCGGGCAGGGGCATGGCTACACCTTC. Translating gives CASRFGQGHGYTF. The rearrangement uses TRBV27 and TRBJ1-2; the D gene is possibly TRBD1 (6 bases). Germline V lookup: CDR1 MNHEY, CDR2 SMNVEV (reference sequence). CDR3 length: 13 residues. Between the trimmed V and J ends, which lost 6 bases and 6 bases, there was a span of 14 bases.

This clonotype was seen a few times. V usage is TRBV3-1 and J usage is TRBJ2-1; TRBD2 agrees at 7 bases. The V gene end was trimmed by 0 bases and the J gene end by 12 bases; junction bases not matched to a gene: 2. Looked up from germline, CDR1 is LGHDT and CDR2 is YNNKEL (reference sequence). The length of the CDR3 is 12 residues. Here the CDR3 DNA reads TGTGCCAGCAGCCAAGAGGGGGGGATGCAGTTCTTC. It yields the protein CASSQEGGMQFF.

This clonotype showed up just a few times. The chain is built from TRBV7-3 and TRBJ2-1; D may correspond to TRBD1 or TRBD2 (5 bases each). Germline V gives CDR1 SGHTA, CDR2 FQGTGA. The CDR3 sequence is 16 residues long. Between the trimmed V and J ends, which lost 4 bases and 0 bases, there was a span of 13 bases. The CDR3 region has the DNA TGTGCCAGCAGCTCAATAGGGACGAGCTCCTACAATGAGCAGTTCTTC. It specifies CASSSIGTSSYNEQFF.

CDR3 protein: CSVGDVRWKYF. CDR3 nucleotide sequence: TGCAGCGTTGGAGACGTGAGGTGGAAGTATTTT. The V and J genes are TRBV29-1 and TRBJ2-3; D remains unclear. This CDR3 spans 11 amino acids. The germline CDR1 and CDR2 sequences are SQVTM and ANQGSEA. V was shortened by 4 bases and J by 13 bases, with 15 bases between the two germline ends.